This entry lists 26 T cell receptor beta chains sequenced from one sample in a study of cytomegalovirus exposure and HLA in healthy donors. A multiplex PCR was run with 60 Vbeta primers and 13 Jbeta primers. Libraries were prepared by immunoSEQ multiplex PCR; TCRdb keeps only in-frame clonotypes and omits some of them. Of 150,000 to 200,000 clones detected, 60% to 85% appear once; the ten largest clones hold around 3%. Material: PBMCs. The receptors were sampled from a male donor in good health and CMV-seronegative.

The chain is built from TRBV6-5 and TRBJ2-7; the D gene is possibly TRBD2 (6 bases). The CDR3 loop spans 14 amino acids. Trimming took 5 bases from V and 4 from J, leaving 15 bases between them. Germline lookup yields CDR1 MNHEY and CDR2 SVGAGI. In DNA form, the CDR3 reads TGTGCCAGCAGTCGCGGGGTAGGCGGTTACGAGCAGTACTTC. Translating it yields CASSRGVGGYEQYF.

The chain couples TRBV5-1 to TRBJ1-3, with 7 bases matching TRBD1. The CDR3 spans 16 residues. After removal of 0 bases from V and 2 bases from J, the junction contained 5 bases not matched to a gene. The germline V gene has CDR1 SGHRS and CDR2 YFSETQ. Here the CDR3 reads CASSLGRDSTGNTIYF. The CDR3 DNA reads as TGCGCCAGCAGCTTGGGCCGGGACAGCACTGGAAACACCATATATTTT.

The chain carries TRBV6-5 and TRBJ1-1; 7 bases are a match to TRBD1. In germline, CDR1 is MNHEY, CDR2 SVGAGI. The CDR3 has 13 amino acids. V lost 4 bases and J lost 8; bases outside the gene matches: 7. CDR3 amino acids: CASSFTGVGEAFF. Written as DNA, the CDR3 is TGTGCCAGCAGTTTCACAGGGGTAGGGGAAGCTTTCTTT.

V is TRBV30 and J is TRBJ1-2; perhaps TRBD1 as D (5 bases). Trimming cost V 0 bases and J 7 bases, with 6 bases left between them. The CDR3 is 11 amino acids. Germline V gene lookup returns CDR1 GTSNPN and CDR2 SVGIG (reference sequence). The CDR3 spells CAWSVGGGYTF. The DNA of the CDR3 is TGTGCCTGGAGTGTGGGGGGTGGCTACACCTTC.

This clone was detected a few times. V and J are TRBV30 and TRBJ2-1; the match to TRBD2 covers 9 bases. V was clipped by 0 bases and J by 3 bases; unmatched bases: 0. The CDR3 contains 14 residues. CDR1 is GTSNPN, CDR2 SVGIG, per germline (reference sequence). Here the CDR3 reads CAWSVLAGYNEQFF. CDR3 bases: TGTGCCTGGAGTGTACTAGCGGGCTACAATGAGCAGTTCTTC.

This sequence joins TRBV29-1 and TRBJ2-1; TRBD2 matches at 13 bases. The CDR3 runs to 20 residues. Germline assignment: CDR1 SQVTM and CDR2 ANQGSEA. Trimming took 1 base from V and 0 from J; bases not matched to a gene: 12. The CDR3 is CSVEGFDGTSGVSSYNEQFF. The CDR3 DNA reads TGCAGCGTTGAAGGATTCGACGGGACTAGCGGGGTCAGCTCCTACAATGAGCAGTTCTTC.

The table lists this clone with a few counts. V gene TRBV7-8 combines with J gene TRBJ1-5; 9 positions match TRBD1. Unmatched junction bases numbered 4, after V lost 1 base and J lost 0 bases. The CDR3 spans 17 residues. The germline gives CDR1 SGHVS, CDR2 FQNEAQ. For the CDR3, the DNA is TGTGCCAGCAGCTTAGGTGGGGACAGGGATAGCAATCAGCCCCAGCATTTT. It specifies CASSLGGDRDSNQPQHF.

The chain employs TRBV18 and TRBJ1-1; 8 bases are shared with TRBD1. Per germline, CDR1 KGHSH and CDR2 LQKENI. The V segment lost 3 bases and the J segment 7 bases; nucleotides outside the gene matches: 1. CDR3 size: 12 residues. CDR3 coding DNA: TGTGCCAGCTCACCCGGACAGGGTGAAGCTTTCTTT. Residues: CASSPGQGEAFF. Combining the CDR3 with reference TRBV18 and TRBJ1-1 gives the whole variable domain NAGVMQNPRHLVRRRGQEARLRCSPMKGHSHVYWYRQLPEEGLKFMVYLQKENIIDESGMPKERFSAEFPKEGPSILRIQQVVRGDSAAYFCASSPGQGEAFFGQGTRLTVV.

CDR3 protein: CASSSPGGAGYGYTF. The CDR3 coding sequence is TGTGCCAGCAGTTCCCCAGGGGGCGCTGGCTATGGCTACACCTTC. The chain uses TRBV6-5 and TRBJ1-2, with TRBD1 identical over 8 bases. Germline CDR1 is MNHEY and CDR2 is SVGAGI. The CDR3 spans 15 residues. V shed 4 bases and J 4 bases; nucleotides not matched to a gene: 8.

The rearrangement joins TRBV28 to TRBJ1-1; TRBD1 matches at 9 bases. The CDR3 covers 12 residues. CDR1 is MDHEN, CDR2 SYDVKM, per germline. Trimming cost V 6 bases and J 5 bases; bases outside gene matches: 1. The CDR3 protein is CASSGQGTEAFF. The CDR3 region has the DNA TGTGCCAGCAGCGGACAGGGGACTGAAGCTTTCTTT. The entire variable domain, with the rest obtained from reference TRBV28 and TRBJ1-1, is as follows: DVKVTQSSRYLVKRTGEKVFLECVQDMDHENMFWYRQDPGLGLRLIYFSYDVKMKEKGDIPEGYSVSREKKERFSLILESASTNQTSMYLCASSGQGTEAFFGQGTRLTVV.

The CDR3 sequence is CASIPGQGVYGYTF. The CDR3 region has the DNA TGTGCCAGTATCCCGGGACAGGGAGTATATGGCTACACCTTC. This chain uses TRBV19 with TRBJ1-2, with 9 nucleotides matching TRBD1. CDR3 length equals 14 residues. The V segment lost 7 bases and the J segment 5 bases; nucleotides outside the gene matches: 8. Germline V lookup: CDR1 LNHDA, CDR2 SQIVND (reference sequence).

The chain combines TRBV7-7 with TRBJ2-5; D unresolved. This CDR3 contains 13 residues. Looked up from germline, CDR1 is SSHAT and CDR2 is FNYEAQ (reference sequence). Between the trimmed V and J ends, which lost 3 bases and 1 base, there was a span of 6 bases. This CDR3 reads CASSLRPQETQYF. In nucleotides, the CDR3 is TGTGCCAGCAGCTTGCGGCCCCAAGAGACCCAGTACTTC.

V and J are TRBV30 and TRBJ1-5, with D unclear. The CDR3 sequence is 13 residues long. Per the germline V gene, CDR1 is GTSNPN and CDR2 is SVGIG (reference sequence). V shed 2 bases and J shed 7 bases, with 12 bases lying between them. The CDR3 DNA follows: TGTGCCTGGAGTCGAGGGTTTGACCAGCCCCAGCATTTT. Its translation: CAWSRGFDQPQHF.

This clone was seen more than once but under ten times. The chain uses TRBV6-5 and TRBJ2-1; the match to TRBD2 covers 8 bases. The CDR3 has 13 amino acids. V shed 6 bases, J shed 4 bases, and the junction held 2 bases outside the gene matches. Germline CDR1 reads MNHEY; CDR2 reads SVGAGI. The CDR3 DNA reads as TGTGCCAGCAGGCGGGAGGAATACAATGAGCAGTTCTTC. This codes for CASRREEYNEQFF.

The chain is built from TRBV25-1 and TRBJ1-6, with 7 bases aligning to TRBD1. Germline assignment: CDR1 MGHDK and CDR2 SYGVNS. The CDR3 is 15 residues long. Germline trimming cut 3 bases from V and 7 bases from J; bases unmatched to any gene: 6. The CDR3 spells CASSDPGQWNSPLHF. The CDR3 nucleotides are TGTGCCAGCAGTGACCCGGGACAGTGGAATTCACCCCTCCACTTT.

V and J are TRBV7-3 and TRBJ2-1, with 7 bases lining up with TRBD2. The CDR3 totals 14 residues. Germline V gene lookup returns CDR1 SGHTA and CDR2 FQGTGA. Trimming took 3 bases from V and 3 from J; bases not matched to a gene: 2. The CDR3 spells CASSLRDYYNEQFF. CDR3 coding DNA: TGTGCCAGCAGCTTGAGGGACTACTACAATGAGCAGTTCTTC. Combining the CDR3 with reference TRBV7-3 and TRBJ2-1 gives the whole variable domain GAGVSQTPSNKVTEKGKYVELRCDPISGHTALYWYRQSLGQGPEFLIYFQGTGAADDSGLPNDRFFAVRPEGSVSTLKIQRTERGDSAVYLCASSLRDYYNEQFFGPGTRLTVL.

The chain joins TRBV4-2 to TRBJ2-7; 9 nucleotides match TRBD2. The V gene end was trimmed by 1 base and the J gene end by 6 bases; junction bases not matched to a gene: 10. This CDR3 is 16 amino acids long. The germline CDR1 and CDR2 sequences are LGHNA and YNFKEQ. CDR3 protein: CASSQARLADLFEQYF. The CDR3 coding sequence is TGTGCCAGCAGCCAAGCCCGACTAGCGGACCTTTTCGAGCAGTACTTC.

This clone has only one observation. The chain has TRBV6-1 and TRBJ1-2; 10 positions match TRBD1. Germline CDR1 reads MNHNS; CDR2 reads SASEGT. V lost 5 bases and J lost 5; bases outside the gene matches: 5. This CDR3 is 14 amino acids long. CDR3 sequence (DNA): TGTGCCAGCAGTTGGACAGGGGGACGGTATGGCTACACCTTC. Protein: CASSWTGGRYGYTF.

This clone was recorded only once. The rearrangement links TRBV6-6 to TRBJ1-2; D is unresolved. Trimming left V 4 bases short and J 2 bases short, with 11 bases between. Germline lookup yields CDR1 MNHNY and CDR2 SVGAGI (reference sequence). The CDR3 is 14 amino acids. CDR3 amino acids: CASSLPQENYGYTF. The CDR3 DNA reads TGTGCCAGCAGTTTACCCCAGGAAAACTATGGCTACACCTTC.

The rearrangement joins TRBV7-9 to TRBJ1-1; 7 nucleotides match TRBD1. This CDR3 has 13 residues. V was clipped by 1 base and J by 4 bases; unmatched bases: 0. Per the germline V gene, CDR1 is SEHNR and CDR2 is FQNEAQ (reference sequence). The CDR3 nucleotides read TGTGCCAGCAGCTTAGACAGGGGCACTGAAGCTTTCTTT. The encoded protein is CASSLDRGTEAFF.

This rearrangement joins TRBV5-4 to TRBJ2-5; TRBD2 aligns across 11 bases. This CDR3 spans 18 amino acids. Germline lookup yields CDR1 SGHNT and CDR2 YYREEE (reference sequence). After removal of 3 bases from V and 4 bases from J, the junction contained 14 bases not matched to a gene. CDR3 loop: CASSWARLAGGRLETQYF. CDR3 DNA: TGTGCCAGCAGCTGGGCGAGATTAGCGGGGGGGCGGTTAGAGACCCAGTACTTC.

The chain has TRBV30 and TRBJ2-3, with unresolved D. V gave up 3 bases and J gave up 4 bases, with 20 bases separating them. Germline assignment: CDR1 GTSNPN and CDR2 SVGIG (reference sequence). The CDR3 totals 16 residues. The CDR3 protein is CAWSPPLQTLSDTQYF. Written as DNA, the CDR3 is TGTGCCTGGAGCCCTCCCCTCCAGACACTGTCAGATACGCAGTATTTT.

The CDR3: CAISQAEGLNQPQHF. CDR3 DNA sequence: TGTGCCATCAGCCAGGCAGAGGGACTAAATCAGCCCCAGCATTTT. The V gene is TRBV10-3, the J gene TRBJ1-5; the D gene is possibly TRBD1 (5 bases). In germline, CDR1 is ENHRY, CDR2 SYGVKD. V lost 6 bases to trimming and J lost 4 bases, with 16 bases between them. This CDR3 comprises 15 residues.

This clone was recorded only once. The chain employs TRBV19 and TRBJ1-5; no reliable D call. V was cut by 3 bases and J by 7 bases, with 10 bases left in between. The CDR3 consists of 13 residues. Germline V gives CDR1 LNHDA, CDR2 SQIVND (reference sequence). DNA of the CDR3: TGTGCCAGTAGTATCGAGGGTTGGCAGCCCCAGCATTTT. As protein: CASSIEGWQPQHF.

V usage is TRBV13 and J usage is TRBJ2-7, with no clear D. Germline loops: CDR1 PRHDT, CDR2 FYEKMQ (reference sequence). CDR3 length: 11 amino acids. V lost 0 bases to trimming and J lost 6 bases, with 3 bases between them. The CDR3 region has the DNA TGTGCCAGCAGCTTAGGGGCCGAGCAGTACTTC. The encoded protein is CASSLGAEQYF.

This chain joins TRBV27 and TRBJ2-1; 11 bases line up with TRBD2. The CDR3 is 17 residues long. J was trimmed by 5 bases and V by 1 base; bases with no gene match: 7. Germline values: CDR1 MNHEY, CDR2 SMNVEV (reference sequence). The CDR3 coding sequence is TGTGCCAGCAGTTTATTTCTAGCGGGAGGTGGGGACAATGAGCAGTTCTTC. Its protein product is CASSLFLAGGGDNEQFF.